These 10 T cell receptor beta chains originate from one sample sequenced in a study of blood T cells in healthy people across ages. The use of a sample-barcoded 5' primer and a J-beta primer mix characterized a second PCR of 7 to 11 cycles. TCRdb called the 5' RACE reads again in MiXCR, with one record for every CDR3 protein. The table includes hundreds of thousands of distinct CDR3 sequences, 55% to 75% detected once. The specimen was blood. These receptor sequences come from a man aged 25 to 40 in good health.

The CDR3 bases are TGTGCCAGCAGTTCGCCGTATAGCGGGGGCACAGATACGCAGTATTTT. This gives the protein CASSSPYSGGTDTQYF. The chain employs TRBV28 and TRBJ2-3; TRBD2 matches 8 bases. This CDR3 has 16 residues. Germline CDR1 and CDR2: MDHEN and SYDVKM. With 4 bases clipped from V and 1 base from J, the junction kept 7 bases outside the gene matches.

This chain joins TRBV20-1 and TRBJ1-4; D is perhaps TRBD1 (6 bases). The CDR3 loop spans 15 amino acids. Per the germline V gene, CDR1 is DFQATT and CDR2 is SNEGSKA (reference sequence). Trimming left V 6 bases short and J 6 bases short, with 20 bases between. CDR3 DNA: TGCAGTGCACAAAGATTTGCGTCAGGGGATGAAAAACTGTTTTTT. This gives the protein CSAQRFASGDEKLFF.

A few counts support this clonotype. The chain couples TRBV5-1 to TRBJ2-7, with D possibly matching TRBD2 (6 bases). The V end was cut by 3 bases, the J end by 1 base, with 14 bases between. The germline CDR1 and CDR2 sequences are SGHRS and YFSETQ. The CDR3 has 15 residues. The CDR3 is CASSSGGDSSYEQYF. In DNA, the CDR3 is TGCGCCAGCAGCTCCGGAGGGGACTCGTCCTACGAGCAGTACTTC.

Notes on this clonotype: At one end the junction does not follow the germline gene, possibly because of a read error. The V gene is TRBV7-3, the J gene TRBJ2-3, with D perhaps matching TRBD1 or TRBD2 (5 bases each). Germline V gene data show CDR1 as SGHTA and CDR2 as FQGTGA. The CDR3 runs 15 residues. This chain's CDR3 is CASSLRDGFTDTQNF. The CDR3 coding sequence is TGTGCCAGCAGCTTACGGGACGGATTCACAGATACGCAGAATTTT.

Only one count was recorded for this clonotype. The rearrangement joins TRBV14 to TRBJ2-2; D uncertain. The germline gives CDR1 SGHDN, CDR2 FVKESK. V lost 0 bases, J lost 6 bases, and 8 bases lay in between. The CDR3 has 14 amino acids. The CDR3 here is CASSQDFIAGELFF. In nucleotides, the CDR3 is TGTGCCAGCAGCCAAGACTTCATCGCCGGGGAGCTGTTTTTT. The variable domain in full, with the rest retrieved from reference TRBV14 and TRBJ2-2, is EAGVTQFPSHSVIEKGQTVTLRCDPISGHDNLYWYRRVMGKEIKFLLHFVKESKQDESGMPNNRFLAERTGGTYSTLKVQPAELEDSGVYFCASSQDFIAGELFFGEGSRLTVL.

CDR3 nucleotides: TGCAGTGCCGTATCCGGGACAGGGATTTACGAGCAGTACTTC. It codes for CSAVSGTGIYEQYF. The chain employs TRBV20-1 and TRBJ2-7, with 9 bases lining up with TRBD1. From germline, CDR1 is DFQATT and CDR2 SNEGSKA (reference sequence). There are 14 residues in the CDR3. The junction had 10 bases not matched to a gene; V was cut back by 6 bases and J by 4 bases.

The chain combines TRBV28 with TRBJ2-5, with TRBD2 matching over 8 bases. CDR1 and CDR2 (germline): MDHEN, SYDVKM. With V trimmed by 5 bases and J by 7 bases, 9 bases remained unmatched. The CDR3 loop spans 14 amino acids. CDR3 sequence reads: CASSPDGLAGTQYF. The CDR3 DNA sequence: TGTGCCAGCAGTCCGGATGGACTAGCAGGGACCCAGTACTTC.

This clonotype appeared a few times. The V gene is TRBV3-1, the J gene TRBJ2-5, with D possibly being TRBD2 (6 bases). Germline V CDR1 and CDR2: LGHDT, YNNKEL (reference sequence). The ends were cut back, 2 bases at V and 3 bases at J, with 13 bases in the middle. The CDR3 runs to 15 residues. In DNA form, the CDR3 reads TGTGCCAGCAGCCAAATACTTCGGGGGAAAGAGACCCAGTACTTC. Protein sequence: CASSQILRGKETQYF.

This clonotype was counted only a few times. The V call is TRBV5-4, the J call TRBJ2-1, with D hard to call. This CDR3 is built from 15 residues. Germline lookup yields CDR1 SGHNT and CDR2 YYREEE (reference sequence). Deletions cut 0 bases from V and 8 bases from J, with 15 bases between. The chain's CDR3 is CASSLEAAVSDEQFF. DNA of the CDR3: TGTGCCAGCAGCTTGGAGGCAGCCGTGAGCGATGAGCAGTTCTTC. Complete variable domain (other parts from reference TRBV5-4 and TRBJ2-1): ETGVTQSPTHLIKTRGQQVTLRCSSQSGHNTVSWYQQALGQGPQFIFQYYREEENGRGNFPPRFSGLQFPNYSSELNVNALELDDSALYLCASSLEAAVSDEQFFGPGTRLTVL.

The chain couples TRBV7-9 to TRBJ2-7; D is perhaps TRBD2 (5 bases). The V and J ends lost 5 bases and 5 bases respectively, with 13 bases between them. From germline, CDR1 is SEHNR and CDR2 FQNEAQ (reference sequence). This CDR3 is 13 amino acids long. The CDR3 region has the DNA TGTGCCAGCAGCCGTTCAGAGCGGAACGAGCAGTACTTC. Residues: CASSRSERNEQYF.